This entry describes one T cell receptor beta chain. Antigen: not known. The data stem from a study of T cells expressing NK-cell markers. Study information: Seven HCMV-seropositive donors and one seronegative donor made up the eight sequenced donors.

What made the TCR beta cDNA was 5'RACE template switching with UMIs. TCRdb processed the 5' RACE reads again and assigns one entry to each CDR3 protein, with no DNA. This table lists some 600,000 distinct CDR3 sequences. Study-wide results and caveats: There were a handful of donors in whom these clonotypes also led the CD3+CD56-NKG2C+ fraction. The dominant NKG2C+ clonotypes represented about 1.0-7.5% of CD8+ T cells in several donors.

Input material: blood T cells: a sorted CD56 or NKG2C T cell subset, CD4+ or CD8+ T cells, or bulk PBMC T cells (not recorded which). The clonotype comes from a man younger than 35 in good health.

Here the CDR3 reads CASSPRGAGGLISGANVLTF. This chain uses TRBV5-1 with TRBJ2-6; there is no DNA to check the TCRdb D call of TRBD2. Germline assignment: CDR1 SGHRS and CDR2 YFSETQ. The CDR3 is 20 amino acids. The variable domain in full, with the rest retrieved from reference TRBV5-1 and TRBJ2-6, is KAGVTQTPRYLIKTRGQQVTLSCSPISGHRSVSWYQQTPGQGLQFLFEYFSETQRNKGNFPGRFSGRQFSNSRSEMNVSTLELGDSALYLCASSPRGAGGLISGANVLTFGAGSRLTVL.